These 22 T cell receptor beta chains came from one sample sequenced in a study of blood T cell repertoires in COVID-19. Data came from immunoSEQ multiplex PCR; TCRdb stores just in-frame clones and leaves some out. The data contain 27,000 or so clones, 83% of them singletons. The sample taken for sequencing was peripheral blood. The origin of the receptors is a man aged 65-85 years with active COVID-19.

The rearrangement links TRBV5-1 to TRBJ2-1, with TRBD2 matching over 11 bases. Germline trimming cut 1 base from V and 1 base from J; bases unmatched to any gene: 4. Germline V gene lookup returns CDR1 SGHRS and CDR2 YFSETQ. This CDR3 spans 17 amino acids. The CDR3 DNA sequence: TGCGCCAGCAGCTTGCTAGCGGGGGGCCCATCCTACAATGAGCAGTTCTTC. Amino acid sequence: CASSLLAGGPSYNEQFF.

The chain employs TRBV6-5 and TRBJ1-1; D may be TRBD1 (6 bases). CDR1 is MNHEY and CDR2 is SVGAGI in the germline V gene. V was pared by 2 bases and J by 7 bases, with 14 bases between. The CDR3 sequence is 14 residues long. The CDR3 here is CASSYQRGGSEAFF. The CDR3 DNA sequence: TGTGCCAGCAGTTACCAGCGGGGGGGCAGTGAAGCTTTCTTT.

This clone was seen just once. The CDR3 is CASSSGQGLSGYTF. The CDR3, as DNA: TGCGCCAGCAGCTCCGGACAGGGGTTGAGTGGCTACACCTTC. The J gene is TRBJ1-2, the V gene TRBV5-1, with 9 bases fitting TRBD1. There are 14 residues in the CDR3. Germline assignment: CDR1 SGHRS and CDR2 YFSETQ. J gave up 7 bases and V 3 bases, and 7 bases lay outside the gene matches.

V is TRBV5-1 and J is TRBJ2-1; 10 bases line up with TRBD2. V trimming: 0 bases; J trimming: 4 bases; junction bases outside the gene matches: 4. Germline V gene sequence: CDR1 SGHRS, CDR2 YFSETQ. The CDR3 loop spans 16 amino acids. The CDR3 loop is CASSLGPSGSYNEQFF. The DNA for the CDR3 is TGCGCCAGCAGCTTGGGTCCTAGCGGGAGTTACAATGAGCAGTTCTTC.

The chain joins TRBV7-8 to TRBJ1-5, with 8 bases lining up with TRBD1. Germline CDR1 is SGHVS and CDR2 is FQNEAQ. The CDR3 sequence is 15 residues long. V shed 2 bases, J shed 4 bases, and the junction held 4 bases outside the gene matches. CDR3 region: CASSLRNRGNQPQHF. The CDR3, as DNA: TGTGCCAGCAGCTTAAGAAACAGGGGGAATCAGCCCCAGCATTTT.

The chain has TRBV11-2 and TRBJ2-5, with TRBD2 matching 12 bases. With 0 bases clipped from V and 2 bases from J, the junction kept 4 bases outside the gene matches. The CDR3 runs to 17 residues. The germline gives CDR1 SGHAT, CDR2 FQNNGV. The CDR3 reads CASSLDVGTSGQETQYF. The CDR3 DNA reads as TGTGCCAGCAGCTTAGATGTCGGGACTAGCGGGCAAGAGACCCAGTACTTC.

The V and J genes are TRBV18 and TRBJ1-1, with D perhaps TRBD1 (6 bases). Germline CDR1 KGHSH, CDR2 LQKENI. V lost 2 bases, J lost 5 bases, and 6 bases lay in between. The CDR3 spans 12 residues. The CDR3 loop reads CASSPTGTEAFF. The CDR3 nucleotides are TGTGCCAGCTCACCAACAGGGACTGAAGCTTTCTTT.

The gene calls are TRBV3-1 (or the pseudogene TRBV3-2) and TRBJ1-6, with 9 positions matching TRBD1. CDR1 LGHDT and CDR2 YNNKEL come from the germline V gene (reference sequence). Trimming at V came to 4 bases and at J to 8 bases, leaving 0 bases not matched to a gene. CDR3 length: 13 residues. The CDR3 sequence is CASSRDRDSPLHF. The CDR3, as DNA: TGTGCCAGCAGCCGGGACAGGGATTCACCCCTCCACTTT.

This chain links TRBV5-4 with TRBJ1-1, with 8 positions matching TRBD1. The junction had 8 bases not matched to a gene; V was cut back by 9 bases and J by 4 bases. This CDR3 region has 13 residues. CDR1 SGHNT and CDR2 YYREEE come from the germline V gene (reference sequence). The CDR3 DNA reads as TGTGCCACTCTGCAAACAGGGGGCACTGAAGCTTTCTTT. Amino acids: CATLQTGGTEAFF.

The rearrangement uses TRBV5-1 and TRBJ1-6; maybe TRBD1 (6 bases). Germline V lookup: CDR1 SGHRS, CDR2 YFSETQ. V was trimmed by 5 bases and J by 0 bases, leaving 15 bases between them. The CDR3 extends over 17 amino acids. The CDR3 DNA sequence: TGCGCCAGCAGTCGACAGGAACAAAGCTCCTATAATTCACCCCTCCACTTT. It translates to CASSRQEQSSYNSPLHF.

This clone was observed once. CDR3 protein: CASSPGQIKNIQYF. The CDR3 DNA sequence: TGTGCCAGCTCACCGGGACAGATAAAAAACATTCAGTACTTC. V gene TRBV18 combines with J gene TRBJ2-4; TRBD1 aligns across 7 bases. J lost 4 bases, V lost 3 bases, and 3 bases had no gene match. The CDR3 has 14 amino acids. In germline, CDR1 is KGHSH, CDR2 LQKENI.

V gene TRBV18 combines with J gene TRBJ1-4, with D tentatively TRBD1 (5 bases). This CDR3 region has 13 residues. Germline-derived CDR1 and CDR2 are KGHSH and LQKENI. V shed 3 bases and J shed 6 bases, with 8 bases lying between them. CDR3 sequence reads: CASSPIRDEKLFF. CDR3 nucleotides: TGTGCCAGCTCACCGATCAGGGATGAAAAACTGTTTTTT.

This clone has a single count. DNA of the CDR3: TGTGCCAGCAGCCAAGAAGGCCCCCAGAGGGATACGCAGTATTTT. Amino acid sequence: CASSQEGPQRDTQYF. J is TRBJ2-3 and V is TRBV3-1 (or the pseudogene TRBV3-2); D unclear. The CDR3 consists of 15 residues. Trimming stripped 0 bases from V and 6 bases from J, with 13 bases between. The germline CDR1 and CDR2 sequences are LGHDT and YNNKEL (reference sequence).

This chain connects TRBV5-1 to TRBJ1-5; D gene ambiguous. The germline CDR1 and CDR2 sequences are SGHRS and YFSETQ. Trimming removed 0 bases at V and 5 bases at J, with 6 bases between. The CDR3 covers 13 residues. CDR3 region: CASSLAGDQPQHF. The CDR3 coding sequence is TGCGCCAGCAGCTTGGCCGGAGATCAGCCCCAGCATTTT.

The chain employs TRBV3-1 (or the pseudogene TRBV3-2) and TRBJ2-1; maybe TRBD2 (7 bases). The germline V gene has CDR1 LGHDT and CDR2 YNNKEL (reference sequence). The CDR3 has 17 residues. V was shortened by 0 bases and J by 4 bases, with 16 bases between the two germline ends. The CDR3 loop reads CASSQDRLGGVYNEQFF. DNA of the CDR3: TGTGCCAGCAGCCAAGATCGCCTAGGGGGGGTTTACAATGAGCAGTTCTTC.

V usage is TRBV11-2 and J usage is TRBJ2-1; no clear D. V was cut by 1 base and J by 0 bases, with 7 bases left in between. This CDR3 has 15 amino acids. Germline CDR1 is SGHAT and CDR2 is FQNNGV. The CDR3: CASSLGGGSYNEQFF. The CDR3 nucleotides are TGTGCCAGCAGCTTAGGAGGCGGCTCCTACAATGAGCAGTTCTTC.

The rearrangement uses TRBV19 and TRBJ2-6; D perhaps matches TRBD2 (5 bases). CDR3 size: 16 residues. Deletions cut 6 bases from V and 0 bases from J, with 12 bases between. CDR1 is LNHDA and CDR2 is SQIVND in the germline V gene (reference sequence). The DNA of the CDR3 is TGTGCCAGTAGGGATCCTCGGGACTCTGGGGCCAACGTCCTGACTTTC. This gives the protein CASRDPRDSGANVLTF.

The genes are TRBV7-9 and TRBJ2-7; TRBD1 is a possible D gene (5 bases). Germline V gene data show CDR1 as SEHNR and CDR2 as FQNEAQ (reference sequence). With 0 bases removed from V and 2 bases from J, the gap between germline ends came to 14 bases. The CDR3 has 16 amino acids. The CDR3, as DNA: TGTGCCAGCAGCTTAGCGGGGCAGGTAGCCACCTACGAGCAGTACTTC. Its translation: CASSLAGQVATYEQYF.

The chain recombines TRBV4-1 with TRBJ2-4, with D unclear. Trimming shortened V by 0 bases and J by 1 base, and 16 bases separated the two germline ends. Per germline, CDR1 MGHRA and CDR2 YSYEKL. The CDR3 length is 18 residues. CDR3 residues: CASSQDRSSTLAKNIQYF. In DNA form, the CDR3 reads TGCGCCAGCAGCCAAGATCGGTCCTCCACTCTCGCCAAAAACATTCAGTACTTC.

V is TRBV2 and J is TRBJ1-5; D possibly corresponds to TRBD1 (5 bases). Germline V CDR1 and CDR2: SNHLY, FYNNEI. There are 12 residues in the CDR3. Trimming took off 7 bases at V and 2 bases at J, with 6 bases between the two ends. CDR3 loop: CASKGGNQPQHF. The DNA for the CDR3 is TGTGCCAGCAAAGGGGGCAATCAGCCCCAGCATTTT.

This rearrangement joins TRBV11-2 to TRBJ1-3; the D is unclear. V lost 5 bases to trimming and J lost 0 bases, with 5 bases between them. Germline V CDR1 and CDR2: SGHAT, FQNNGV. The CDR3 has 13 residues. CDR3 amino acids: CASSEISGNTIYF. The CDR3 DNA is TGTGCCAGCAGCGAGATCTCTGGAAACACCATATATTTT.

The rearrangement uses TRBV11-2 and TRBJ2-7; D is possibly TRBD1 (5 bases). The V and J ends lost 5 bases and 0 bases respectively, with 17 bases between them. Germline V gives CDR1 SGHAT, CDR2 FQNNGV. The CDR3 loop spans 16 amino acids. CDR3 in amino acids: CASSALQVPSSYEQYF. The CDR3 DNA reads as TGTGCCAGCAGCGCCTTACAGGTCCCCAGCTCCTACGAGCAGTACTTC.